This T cell receptor beta chain was identified during a study of blood T cell repertoires in COVID-19. On the study more broadly: Whether acute or convalescent, the COVID-19 samples came from the United States, Italy and Spain. Sources were T cells, B-cell-depleted T cells, or PBMCs; the material itself was cDNA or gDNA.

Original methodology: Nucleated cell counts were estimated from reference gene primer amplification. Assay: immunoSEQ multiplex PCR; the TCRdb copy retains only in-frame clones and omits some. The DNA gave D and trimming, while V, J and clone size come from that table. The data hold nearly 70,000 clones, with roughly 80% observed a single time. CDR3 length equals 17 residues. V lost 3 bases to trimming and J lost 3 bases; unmatched junction nucleotides: 9. CDR1 is SGHAT and CDR2 is FQNNGV in the germline V gene. This sequence was found in a woman older than 75 with acute or convalescent COVID-19. Sequenced input: peripheral blood. This sequence joins TRBV11-2 and TRBJ2-3; 10 bases agree with TRBD2. CDR3 in DNA: TGTGCCAGCAGCTTCGGGACCTTAGCGGGGGGAACAGATACGCAGTATTTT. Its protein is CASSFGTLAGGTDTQYF. The whole variable domain, filled in from reference TRBV11-2 and TRBJ2-3, reads EAGVAQSPRYKIIEKRQSVAFWCNPISGHATLYWYQQILGQGPKLLIQFQNNGVVDDSQLPKDRFSAERLKGVDSTLKIQPAKLEDSAVYLCASSFGTLAGGTDTQYFGPGTRLTVL.